This T cell receptor (beta chain) was retrieved from a study of glioma-infiltrating T cells after dendritic cell vaccination. Whole-study context: The vaccine used monocyte-derived dendritic cells pulsed overnight with autologous tumor lysate.

Time point defined: after dendritic cell vaccination, including at tumor progression/relapse. The immunoSEQ assay amplified TCRB CDR3 from up to roughly 2 ug DNA. The primer mix had 60 V beta and 13 J beta primers. TCRdb's copy holds only in-frame clones and misses some; the assay was immunoSEQ multiplex PCR. The sample records 75,000 to 95,000 clones, about nine tenths being singletons. Germline CDR1 SGHRS, CDR2 YFSETQ. CDR3 length equals 15 residues. Trimming shortened V by 0 bases and J by 6 bases, and 13 bases separated the two germline ends. This sequence was found in a human donor with glioblastoma. The material sequenced was blood, taken after dendritic cell vaccination. The V and J genes are TRBV5-1 and TRBJ1-5; the D gene is possibly TRBD1 (5 bases). CDR3 in DNA: TGCGCCAGCAGCTTGGATCAAGGGGATGGTCAGCCCCAGCATTTT. It translates to CASSLDQGDGQPQHF.